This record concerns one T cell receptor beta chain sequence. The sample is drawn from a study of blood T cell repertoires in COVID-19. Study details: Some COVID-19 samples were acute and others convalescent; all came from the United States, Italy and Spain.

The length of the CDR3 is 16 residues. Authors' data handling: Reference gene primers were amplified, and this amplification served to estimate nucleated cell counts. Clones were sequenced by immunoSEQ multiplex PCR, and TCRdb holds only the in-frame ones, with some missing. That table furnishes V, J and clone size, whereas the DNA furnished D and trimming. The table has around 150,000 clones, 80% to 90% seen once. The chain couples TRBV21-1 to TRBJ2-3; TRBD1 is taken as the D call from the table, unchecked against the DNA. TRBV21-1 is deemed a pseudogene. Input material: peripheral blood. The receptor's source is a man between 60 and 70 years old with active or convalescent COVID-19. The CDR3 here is CASSGVTGEYTDTQYF. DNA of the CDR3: TGTGCCAGCAGCGGGGTAACAGGGGAATACACAGATACGCAGTATTTT.